The rows below give T cell receptor beta chains drawn from one sample of a study of shared T cell receptors in the human thymus. Measured with immunoSEQ multiplex PCR; TCRdb has only the in-frame clones, and not every one. The repertoire includes hundreds of thousands of clones, roughly 86% of them detected once, and roughly 0.0087% sits in the top ten. This sample was shared with a second study, whose subject was human thymus T cells.

Sequencing was carried out using thymocytes. These receptors all come from a boy younger than two with a congenital heart defect. The CDR3 runs from the conserved cysteine through the conserved F or W. Fields, in order: J gene, V gene, CDR3 protein.

TRBJ2-7 TRBV10-3 CAISESFRGTYEQYF
TRBJ2-1 TRBV18 CASSPSRSRSGGPYNEQFF
TRBJ2-3 TRBV5-1 CASSLDGSRQSSVTDTQYF
TRBJ2-5 TRBV2 CASTTEETQYF
TRBJ2-4 TRBV19 CASSARTSGAPKNIQYF
TRBJ2-5 TRBV19 CASSTGGGRTETQYF
TRBJ2-1 TRBV5-5 CASSQGTATYNEQFF
TRBJ2-7 TRBV27 CASSLTGSSYEQYF
TRBJ2-5 TRBV29-1 CSVVGDRGKETQYF
TRBJ2-5 TRBV28 CASSPGTDAFQETQYF
TRBJ2-2 TRBV14 CASRSTDRNTGELFF
TRBJ2-3 TRBV15 CATSRAPGGGRADTQYF
TRBJ2-5 TRBV14 CASSQVVPGQGDLGLEETQYF
TRBJ2-3 TRBV7-2 CASSWTSHTQYF
TRBJ2-2 TRBV9 CASTYQTTGELFF
TRBJ1-6 TRBV30 CAVRRLNSPLHF
TRBJ1-2 TRBV7-9 CASSLYPRGTGYYGYTF
TRBJ2-5 TRBV28 CASAPRGETQYF
TRBJ1-2 TRBV9 CASSIRDRGSYGYTF
TRBJ1-1 TRBV5-1 CASSLGGQAFF
TRBJ2-3 TRBV6-6 CASWRGADTQYF
TRBJ1-4 TRBV4-3 CASSRITGPTNEKLFF
TRBJ2-7 TRBV7-9 CASSCRQVVCEQYF
TRBJ2-7 TRBV27 CASSPERGHYEQYF